This TCR beta chain emerged from a study of tissue T cells after allogeneic stem cell transplantation. Broader study findings: The patient cohort was small and clinically heterogeneous, with limited sampling depth. Few T cell clones were shared across patients, but motif clusters showed tissue-specific shared signatures.

In regard to this clone: Its antigen is not known. Mouse names are used for the genes. The read ends 1 residue early relative to the CDR3; the germline J gene fills the gap. Other nucleotide sequences from this sample produce the same CDR3.

Sequencing of TCRbeta CDR3 at survey depth gave sequences and template counts. Using immunoSEQ multiplex PCR, the repertoire was profiled, and TCRdb retains in-frame clones only, with some absent. The sample lists approximately 5,000 clones; about 40% were seen once. Germline loops: CDR1 KGHPV, CDR2 FQNQEV (reference sequence). The CDR3 loop spans 13 amino acids. V gave up 2 bases and J gave up 0 bases, with 3 bases separating them. Described time point: mouse harvest day 14 after allogeneic transplant. Tail vein injection delivered 10^7 T-cell-depleted bone marrow cells and 10^6 splenic CD5+ T cells. Mice had MHC-mismatched B6 into BALB/c GVHD, sampled day 7 or 14.

The chain has TRBV26 and TRBJ2-4, with D hard to call. This receptor was taken from a female BALB/c mouse given C57BL/6 T cells with graft-versus-host disease after an allogeneic hematopoietic cell transplant. The sequenced material came from gut tissue. The CDR3 bases that were read are TGTGCCAGCAGTCTGGCAAGTCAAAACACCTTGTAC. Its translation: CASSLASQNTLY. The full CDR3 protein reads CASSLASQNTLYF.